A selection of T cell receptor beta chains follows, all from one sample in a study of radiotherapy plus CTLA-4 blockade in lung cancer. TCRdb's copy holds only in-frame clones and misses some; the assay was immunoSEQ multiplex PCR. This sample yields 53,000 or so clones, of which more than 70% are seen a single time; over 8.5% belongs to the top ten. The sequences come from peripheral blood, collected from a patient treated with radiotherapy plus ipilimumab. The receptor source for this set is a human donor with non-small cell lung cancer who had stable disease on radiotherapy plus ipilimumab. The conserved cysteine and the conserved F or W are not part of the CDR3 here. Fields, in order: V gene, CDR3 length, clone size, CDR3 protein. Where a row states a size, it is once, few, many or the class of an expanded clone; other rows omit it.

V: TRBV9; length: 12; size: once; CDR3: ASSVGPEQSPLH
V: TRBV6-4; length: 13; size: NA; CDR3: ASSEGTGGSTGYT
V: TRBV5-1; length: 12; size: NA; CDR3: ASSLRHSAYEQY
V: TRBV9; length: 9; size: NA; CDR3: ASSSEETQY
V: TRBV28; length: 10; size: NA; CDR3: ATLGGYSPLH
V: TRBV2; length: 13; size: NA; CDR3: ASSVGQGIAGELF
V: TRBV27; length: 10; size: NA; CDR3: ASSSTSGAQF
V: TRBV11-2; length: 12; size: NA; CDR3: ASSLGISGLEQY
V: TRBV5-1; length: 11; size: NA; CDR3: ASSFDSNYGYT
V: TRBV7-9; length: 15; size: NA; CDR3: ASSAATGSIGNQPQH
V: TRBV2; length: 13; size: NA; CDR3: ASSVRGGDDSPLH
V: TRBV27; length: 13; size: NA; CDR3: ASISSGGRGSIQY
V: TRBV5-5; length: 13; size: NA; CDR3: ASSPGRVGYNEQF
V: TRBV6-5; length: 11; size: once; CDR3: ASSENRDSPLH
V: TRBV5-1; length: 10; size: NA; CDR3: ASSPSRIEQF
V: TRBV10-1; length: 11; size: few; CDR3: ASSGALGYEQY
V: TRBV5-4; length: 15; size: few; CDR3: ASSHSLSSRVFYEQY
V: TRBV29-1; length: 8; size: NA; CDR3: SVAEGEAF
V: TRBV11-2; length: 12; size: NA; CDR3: ASSLDKGYTEAF
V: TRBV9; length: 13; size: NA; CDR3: ASSLRDSPRYEQY
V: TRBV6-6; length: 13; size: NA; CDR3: ASSPLSKSYNEQF
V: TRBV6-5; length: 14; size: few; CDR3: ASSYSQGRDDSPLH
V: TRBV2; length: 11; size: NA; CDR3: ASSEVKNSPLH
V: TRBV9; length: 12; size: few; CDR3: ASGEQATNYGYT
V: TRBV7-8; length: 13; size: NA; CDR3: ASLGTENRGVEAF
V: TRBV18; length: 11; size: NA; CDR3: ASYREGNQPQH
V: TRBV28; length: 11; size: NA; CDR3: ASSLGSTDTQY
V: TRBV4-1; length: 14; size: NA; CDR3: ASSQGEDRRDQPQH
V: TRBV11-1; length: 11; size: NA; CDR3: ASIYRGYYGYT
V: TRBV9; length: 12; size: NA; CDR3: ASSPGLATDTQY
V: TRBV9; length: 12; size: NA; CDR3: ASSVVYPNQPQH
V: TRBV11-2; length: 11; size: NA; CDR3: ASSIPKLDTQY
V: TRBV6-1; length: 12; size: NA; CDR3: ASVRTALINEQF
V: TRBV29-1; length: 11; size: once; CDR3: SVETGVNTEAF
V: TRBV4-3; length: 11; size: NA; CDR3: ASSQDNNYGYT
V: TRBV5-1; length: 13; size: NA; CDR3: ASSLEQRSGTEAF
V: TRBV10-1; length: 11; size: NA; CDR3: ASSRQAQETQY
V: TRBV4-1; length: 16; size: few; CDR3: ASSPGHLGRRKNTEAF
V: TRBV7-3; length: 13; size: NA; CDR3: ASSSGTVYNSPLH
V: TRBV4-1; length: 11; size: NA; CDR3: ASSDQGNTEAF
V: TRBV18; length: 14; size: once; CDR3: ASSLGQLGWANVLT
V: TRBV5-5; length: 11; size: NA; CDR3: ASSFRDNQPQH
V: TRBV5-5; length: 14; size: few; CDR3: ASSRQQGGAGETQY
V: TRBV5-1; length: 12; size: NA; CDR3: ASSPGPGDEKLF
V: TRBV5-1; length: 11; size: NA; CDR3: ASSLQGENGHT
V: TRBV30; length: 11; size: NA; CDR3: AWSVLYFDGYT
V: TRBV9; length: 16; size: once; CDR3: ASSAEDRWTYGGGKAF
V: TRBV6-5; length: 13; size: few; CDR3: ASSTQGAPNQPQH
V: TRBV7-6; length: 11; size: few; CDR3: ASSLAYGDEQY
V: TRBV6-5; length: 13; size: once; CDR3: ASSFLDRFNEKLF
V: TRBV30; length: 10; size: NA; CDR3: AWSVLGETQY
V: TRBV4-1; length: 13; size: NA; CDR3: ASSSAGGSPYEQY
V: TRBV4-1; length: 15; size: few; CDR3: ASSQDPRGAQQETQY
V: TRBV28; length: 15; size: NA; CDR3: ASSAWTSGGGTDTQY
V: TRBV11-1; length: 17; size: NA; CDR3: ASSPQDRGFNRMDNEQF